This T cell receptor beta chain came from a study of cytotoxic CD8 clonotypes in ibrutinib-treated CLL. Here immunoSEQ multiplex PCR was the method, and the copy in TCRdb shows in-frame clones only, minus some. The table includes a few hundred thousand clones, 70% detected once. CDR1 SNHLY and CDR2 FYNNEI come from the germline V gene. There are 14 residues in the CDR3. Trimming pared 6 bases from V and 1 base from J, leaving 12 bases between. The chain couples TRBV2 to TRBJ1-1; D is possibly TRBD1 (5 bases). The receptor was derived from a human donor with chronic lymphocytic leukemia. This specimen consisted of PBMCs, obtained after 24 months of ibrutinib treatment. For the CDR3, the DNA is TGTGCCAGCAGCGCCGGGACTGAGAACACTGAAGCTTTCTTT. Its protein product is CASSAGTENTEAFF.